One sample yielded the 9 T cell receptor beta chains listed below, sequenced in a study of PD-1 and CTLA-4 blockade in melanoma. This table comes from immunoSEQ multiplex PCR, and its TCRdb copy is limited to in-frame clones, with some not included. The profile shows approximately 33,000 clones, approximately 90% of them singletons. This material consisted of CD8+ T cells from peripheral blood, taken from a patient given anti-PD-1 treatment. The source of these receptors is a human donor with melanoma.

J is TRBJ2-1 and V is TRBV19, with D tentatively TRBD2 (6 bases). Germline V lookup: CDR1 LNHDA, CDR2 SQIVND (reference sequence). The V end lost 3 bases, the J end lost 9 bases, and 15 bases lay between the germline ends. CDR3 size: 14 residues. Here the CDR3 DNA reads TGTGCCAGTAGTATGGGGACTCCGGGCCTTGAGCAGTTCTTC. Translation: CASSMGTPGLEQFF.

CDR3 sequence (DNA): TGTGCCAGCAGCTTACCAGGACTAGCGGCTAGCACAGATACGCAGTATTTT. Amino acid sequence: CASSLPGLAASTDTQYF. The chain has TRBV7-9 and TRBJ2-3, with 10 bases matching TRBD2. The CDR3 has 17 amino acids. Germline CDR1 is SEHNR and CDR2 is FQNEAQ (reference sequence). V lost 2 bases to trimming and J lost 0 bases; unmatched junction nucleotides: 5.

This chain uses TRBV2 with TRBJ2-1, with TRBD2 as a possible D gene (6 bases). Trimming pared 5 bases from V and 0 bases from J, leaving 11 bases between. This CDR3 is built from 15 residues. CDR1 SNHLY and CDR2 FYNNEI come from the germline V gene. The CDR3 DNA reads TGTGCCAGCAGTTTAGCGGAGAGCTCCTACAATGAGCAGTTCTTC. Translation gives CASSLAESSYNEQFF.

The chain combines TRBV12-3 or TRBV12-4 with TRBJ1-2, with TRBD1 as a possible D gene (5 bases). V lost 3 bases, J lost 8 bases, and 13 bases lay in between. CDR3 length: 13 residues. The CDR3 reads CASSFGGVDGYTF. CDR3 in DNA: TGTGCCAGCAGTTTCGGGGGAGTGGACGGCTACACCTTC.

This sequence joins TRBV12-5 and TRBJ2-3; 12 bases are shared with TRBD2. The CDR3 extends over 16 amino acids. Looked up from germline, CDR1 is LGHNT and CDR2 is FRNRAP. The junction had 8 bases not matched to a gene; V was cut back by 6 bases and J by 4 bases. CDR3 protein: CASGSTSGSFSDTQYF. The CDR3 bases are TGTGCTAGTGGGTCGACTAGCGGGAGTTTCTCAGATACGCAGTATTTT.

The CDR3 DNA reads as TGTGCCAGCAGCCCCCAGCAGGGGTACGAGCAGTACTTC. Protein product: CASSPQQGYEQYF. The rearrangement links TRBV7-6 to TRBJ2-7; D perhaps matches TRBD1 (6 bases). Germline V gene sequence: CDR1 SGHVS, CDR2 FNYEAQ. With 5 bases removed from V and 4 bases from J, the gap between germline ends came to 12 bases. The CDR3 consists of 13 residues.

The chain couples TRBV20-1 to TRBJ1-1; D gene uncertain. This CDR3 region has 10 residues. V was clipped by 1 base and J by 8 bases, with 5 bases between them. The germline V gene has CDR1 DFQATT and CDR2 SNEGSKA (reference sequence). The CDR3 is CSARAVEAFF. CDR3 in DNA: TGCAGTGCTAGAGCCGTCGAAGCTTTCTTT.

The J gene is TRBJ2-1, the V gene TRBV9; 9 nucleotides match TRBD2. V was pared by 3 bases and J by 5 bases, with 9 bases of the junction left unmatched. The germline CDR1 and CDR2 sequences are SGDLS and YYNGEE. There are 16 residues in the CDR3. The CDR3 sequence: CASSANRRLADNEQFF. The CDR3 DNA follows: TGTGCCAGCAGCGCAAACCGCCGACTAGCGGACAATGAGCAGTTCTTC. Complete variable domain (other parts from reference TRBV9 and TRBJ2-1): DSGVTQTPKHLITATGQRVTLRCSPRSGDLSVYWYQQSLDQGLQFLIQYYNGEERAKGNILERFSAQQFPDLHSELNLSSLELGDSALYFCASSANRRLADNEQFFGPGTRLTVL.

The V and J genes are TRBV7-4 and TRBJ2-1; TRBD2 is a possible D gene (6 bases). This CDR3 has 17 amino acids. CDR1 and CDR2 (germline): SGHVT, SQSDAQ. The ends were cut back, 2 bases at V and 6 bases at J, with 20 bases in the middle. This CDR3 reads CASSLLGYGRDCNEQFF. The CDR3 DNA follows: TGTGCCAGCAGCTTATTAGGGTATGGCAGGGACTGCAATGAGCAGTTCTTC.